This TCR beta chain originates from a study of blood T cells in healthy people across ages. Study-wide points: Diversity was higher, and naive CD4+ cells more numerous, in long-lived donors than in aged donors. The recorded TCR beta diversity per million T cells decreased in a roughly linear manner with age.

About this clonotype: Its antigen is not identified.

V was clipped by 6 bases and J by 5 bases; unmatched bases: 6. This CDR3 spans 13 amino acids. A second roughly 6 to 11 cycle PCR used barcoded and J-beta primers. Every sample gave at least 3 million paired-end reads containing CDR3. A single record per CDR3 protein comes from TCRdb applying MiXCR to the 5' RACE reads. Of approximately 800,000 distinct CDR3 sequences in the sample, around 24% are singletons; the top ten hold 2.5% to 3.5%. The sample was also linked to a second study, of T cells of mothers and their children. As reported in that work: Sample barcodes and 2-4 random nucleotides were added by the M1S primer of the second PCR.

The rearrangement links TRBV12-3 or TRBV12-4 to TRBJ2-5, with TRBD1 matching over 7 bases. This clonotype originated in a boy aged 5-17 years in good health. The sample consisted of blood. The CDR3 region has the DNA TGTGCCAGCAGCCGAGGACAGGCGGAGACCCAGTACTTC. Residues: CASSRGQAETQYF.